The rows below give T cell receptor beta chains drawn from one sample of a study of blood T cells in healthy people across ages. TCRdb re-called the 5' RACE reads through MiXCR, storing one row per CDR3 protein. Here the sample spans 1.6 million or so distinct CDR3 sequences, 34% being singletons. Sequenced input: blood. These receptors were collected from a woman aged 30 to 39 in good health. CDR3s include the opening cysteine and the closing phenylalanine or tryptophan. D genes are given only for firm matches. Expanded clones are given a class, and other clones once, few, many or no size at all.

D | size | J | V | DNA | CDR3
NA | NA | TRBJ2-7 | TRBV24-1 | TGTGCCACCAGTGACCCGGAGTCTACCAGCGAGCAGTACTTC | CATSDPESTSEQYF
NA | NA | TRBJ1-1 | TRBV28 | TGTGCCAGCAGTTTGATAGGGCTCACTGAAGCTTTCTTT | CASSLIGLTEAFF
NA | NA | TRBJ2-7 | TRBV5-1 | TGCGCCAGCAGCCTCGATACTACTCCCCCTCACGAGCAGTACTTC | CASSLDTTPPHEQYF
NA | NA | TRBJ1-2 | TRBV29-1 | NA | CSAKTGTTYGCTF
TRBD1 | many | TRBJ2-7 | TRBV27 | TGTGCCAGCAGCCTGGGACAGGGAGGAGGGCAGTACTTC | CASSLGQGGGQYF
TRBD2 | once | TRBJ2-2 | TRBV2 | TGTGCCAGCAGTGATTTAAGACTAGCGGGGGGCACCGGGGAGCTGTTTTTT | CASSDLRLAGGTGELFF
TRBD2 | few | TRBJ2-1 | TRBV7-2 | TGTGCCAGCAGCTTAGCGCTTTCGGCGGGAGGTCGTGTAGCTGAGCAGTTCTTC | CASSLALSAGGRVAEQFF
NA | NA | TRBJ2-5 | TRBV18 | TGTGCCAGCTCACCAAGGATTTCGGGCGAGACCCAGTACTTC | CASSPRISGETQYF
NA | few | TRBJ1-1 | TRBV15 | TGTGCCACCAGCAGGCCGACTCTTCACGGCACTGAAGCTTTCTTT | CATSRPTLHGTEAFF
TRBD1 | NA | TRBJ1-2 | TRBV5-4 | TGTGCCAGCAGCCCGTCGGGACAGGGAGTATTAGGCTACACCTTC | CASSPSGQGVLGYTF
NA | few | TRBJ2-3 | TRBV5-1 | TGCGCCAGCAGCTTGGCGGGACCCGCGGGGATAACAGATACGCAGTATTTT | CASSLAGPAGITDTQYF
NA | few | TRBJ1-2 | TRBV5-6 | TGTGCCAGCACCGGGGGGGAAAGCTCTGGCTATGGCTACACCTTC | CASTGGESSGYGYTF
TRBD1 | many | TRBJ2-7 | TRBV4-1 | TGCGCCAGCAGCCGGGGACAGGGGGCCTACGAGCAGTACTTC | CASSRGQGAYEQYF
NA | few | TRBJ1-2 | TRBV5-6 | TGTGCCAGCAGCTTGGTTACGGCAGGGACCAATGGCTACACCTTC | CASSLVTAGTNGYTF
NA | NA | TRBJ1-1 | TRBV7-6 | TGTGCCAGCAGCTTAGTCCCCGGACGGACGAACACTGAAGCTTTCTTT | CASSLVPGRTNTEAFF
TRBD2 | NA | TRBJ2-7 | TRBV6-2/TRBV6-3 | TGTGCCAGCAGTTACCCTACTAGCGTCCTCGAGCAGTACTTC | CASSYPTSVLEQYF
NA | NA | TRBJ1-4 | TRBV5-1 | TGCGCCAGCCTTCATACGACGGGGCCTAGGGTGTTTTTT | CASLHTTGPRVFF
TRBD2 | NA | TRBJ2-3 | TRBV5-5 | TGTGCCAATCTACTAGCGGGGCTGGCAGATACGCAGTATTTT | CANLLAGLADTQYF
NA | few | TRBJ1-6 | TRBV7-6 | TGTGCCAGCAGTCCCGATATAACCTATAATTCACCCCTCCACTTT | CASSPDITYNSPLHF
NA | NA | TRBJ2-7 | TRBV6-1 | TGTGCCAACAGGCCCACAGGTCCCGTCGAGCAGTACTTC | CANRPTGPVEQYF
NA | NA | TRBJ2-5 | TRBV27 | TGTGCCAGCAGTTTATACTGGACAGCACTCTACGAACAGTACTTC | CASSLYWTALYEQYF
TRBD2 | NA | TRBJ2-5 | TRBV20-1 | TGCAGTGCTAGACATAGCGGGGCTGAGACCCAGTACTTC | CSARHSGAETQYF
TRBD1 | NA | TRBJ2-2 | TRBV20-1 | TGCAGTGCAGGGGACAGTGGCGCAACCGGGGAGCCGTTTTTT | CSAGDSGATGEPFF
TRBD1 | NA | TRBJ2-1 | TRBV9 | TGTGCCAGCAGCCCCGACCTCGGGACAGGGTCCTACAATGAGCAGTTCTTC | CASSPDLGTGSYNEQFF
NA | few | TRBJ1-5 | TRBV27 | TGTGCCAGCAGTCGCCTAGATAGCAATCAGCCCCAGCATTTT | CASSRLDSNQPQHF
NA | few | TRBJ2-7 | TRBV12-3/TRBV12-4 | TGTGCCAGCATGGGGGGAACCTACGAGCAGTACTTC | CASMGGTYEQYF
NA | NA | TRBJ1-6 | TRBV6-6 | TGTGCCAGCAGTTACGGCCGGCCCTATAATTCACCCCTCCACTTT | CASSYGRPYNSPLHF
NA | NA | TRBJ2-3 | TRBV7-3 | TGTGCCAGCAGCTTAACGAGATCGGTCGCAGATACGCAGTATTTT | CASSLTRSVADTQYF
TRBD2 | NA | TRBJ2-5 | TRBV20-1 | TGCAGTGCTAGATCCGGGACTAGCGGGGCGGAGACCCAGTACTTC | CSARSGTSGAETQYF
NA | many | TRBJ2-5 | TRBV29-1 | TGCAGCGCCTTAGTAGAGACCCAGTACTTC | CSALVETQYF
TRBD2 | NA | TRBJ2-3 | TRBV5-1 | TGCGCCAGCAGCTTGTTTACTAGCGGGACAGATACGCAGTATTTT | CASSLFTSGTDTQYF
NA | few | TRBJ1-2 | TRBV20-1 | TGCAGTGCTAGTTGGGGTAATGGCTACACCTTC | CSASWGNGYTF
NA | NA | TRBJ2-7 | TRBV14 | TGTGCCAGTGGCAGGGGATCCCACGAGCAGTACTTC | CASGRGSHEQYF
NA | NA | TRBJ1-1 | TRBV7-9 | TGTGCCAGCAGATATAATAAGGGCCTGAACACTGAAGCTTTCTTT | CASRYNKGLNTEAFF
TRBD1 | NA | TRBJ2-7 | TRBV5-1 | TGCGCCAGCAGCTATGGACAGGGAATATCCTACGAGCAGTACTTC | CASSYGQGISYEQYF
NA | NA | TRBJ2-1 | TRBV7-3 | TGTGCCAGCAGCCAACCGGGACGGGGATACAATGAGCAGTTCTTC | CASSQPGRGYNEQFF
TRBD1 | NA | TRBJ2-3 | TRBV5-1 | TGCGCCAGCAGCACGGGACAGGCGGAAGATACGCAGTATTTT | CASSTGQAEDTQYF
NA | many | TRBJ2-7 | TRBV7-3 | TGTGCCAGCAGTCCCCAGGGGGGGGCTTACGAGCAGTACTTC | CASSPQGGAYEQYF
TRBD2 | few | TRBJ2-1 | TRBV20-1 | TGCAGTGCTAGAGACCCGCGGGAGGCCACCTACAATGAGCAGTTCTTC | CSARDPREATYNEQFF
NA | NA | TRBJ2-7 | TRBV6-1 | TGTGCCAGCACCGGCGGACAGTGGATGCCCGAGCAGTACTTC | CASTGGQWMPEQYF
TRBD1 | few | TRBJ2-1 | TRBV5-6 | TGTGCCAGCAGCCTTAGGACAGGGGTAGGCAATGAGCAGTTCTTC | CASSLRTGVGNEQFF
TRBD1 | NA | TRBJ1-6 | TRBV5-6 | TGTGCCAGCAGCTCCACAGGGGACTCACCCCTCCACTTT | CASSSTGDSPLHF
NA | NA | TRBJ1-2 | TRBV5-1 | TGCGCCAGCAGCCCGAGGTCCCGGGGGGGCTATGGCTACACCTTC | CASSPRSRGGYGYTF
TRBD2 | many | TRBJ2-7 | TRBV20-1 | TGCAGTGCTAGAGACCCCACTAGCGGGGACTACGAGCAGTACTTC | CSARDPTSGDYEQYF
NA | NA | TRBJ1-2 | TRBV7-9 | TGTGCCAACAGCCCTAGAGGGCGGCGGGGGTACACCTTC | CANSPRGRRGYTF
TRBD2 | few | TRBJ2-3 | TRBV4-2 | TGTGCCAGCAGCCGAGGGACTAGCGGGGTCACAGATACGCAGTATTTT | CASSRGTSGVTDTQYF
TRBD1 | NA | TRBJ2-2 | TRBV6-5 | TGTGCCAGCAGTTGGGACAGGGAATTGGAGGCGAACACCGGGGAGCTGTTTTTT | CASSWDRELEANTGELFF